One sample yielded the 14 T cell receptor beta chains listed below, sequenced in a study of cytomegalovirus exposure and HLA in healthy donors. A multiplex PCR was run with 60 Vbeta primers and 13 Jbeta primers. Only in-frame clones appear in the TCRdb table, and some are missing; sequencing was by immunoSEQ multiplex PCR. This table holds 200,000 or so clones, approximately 87% found once. The sequenced material came from PBMCs. Source of these receptors: a human donor in good health.

CDR3 DNA sequence: TGTGCCAGCAGTTACTCGCCTAGCGGGAGCACAGATACGCAGTATTTT. Residues: CASSYSPSGSTDTQYF. This sequence joins TRBV6-6 and TRBJ2-3, with TRBD2 identical over 8 bases. The CDR3 is 16 residues long. Germline values: CDR1 MNHNY, CDR2 SVGAGI (reference sequence). V lost 0 bases to trimming and J lost 0 bases; unmatched junction nucleotides: 2.

The rearrangement links TRBV5-5 to TRBJ1-2; 7 nucleotides agree with TRBD1. Germline CDR1 and CDR2: SGHKS and YYEKEE (reference sequence). Germline trimming cut 4 bases from V and 7 bases from J; bases unmatched to any gene: 7. The CDR3 covers 13 residues. This chain's CDR3 is CASSPETGLGYTF. CDR3 in DNA: TGTGCCAGCAGCCCCGAGACAGGGCTTGGCTACACCTTC.

This clone was seen only once. This chain joins TRBV5-4 and TRBJ2-7; 14 bases align to TRBD2. The CDR3 runs to 14 residues. The germline CDR1 and CDR2 sequences are SGHNT and YYREEE (reference sequence). Trimming removed 4 bases from V and 8 bases from J; junction bases left unmatched: 5. In nucleotides, the CDR3 is TGTGCCAGCAGCGACGGGACTAGCGGGAGAAAGCAGTACTTC. This encodes CASSDGTSGRKQYF.

The V and J genes are TRBV10-3 and TRBJ1-2; 9 nucleotides line up with TRBD1. CDR1 and CDR2 from the germline V gene are ENHRY and SYGVKD. The CDR3 has 14 residues. J gave up 6 bases and V 6 bases, and 8 bases lay outside the gene matches. CDR3 DNA sequence: TGTGCCATCAGACCCCGGGACAGGGCCCATGGCTACACCTTC. Its protein product is CAIRPRDRAHGYTF.

The chain carries TRBV7-2 and TRBJ2-3; maybe TRBD2 (5 bases). Germline V gives CDR1 SGHTA, CDR2 FQGNSA. The V end was cut by 1 base, the J end by 4 bases, with 12 bases between. CDR3 length: 15 amino acids. The CDR3 protein is CASSLGGVGPDTQYF. CDR3 bases: TGTGCCAGCAGCTTAGGGGGAGTTGGTCCAGATACGCAGTATTTT.

The chain employs TRBV28 and TRBJ2-3; TRBD2 matches at 7 bases. With 2 bases clipped from V and 2 bases from J, the junction kept 4 bases outside the gene matches. The CDR3 length is 15 residues. The V gene's germline CDR1 is MDHEN and CDR2 SYDVKM. The CDR3 nucleotides read TGTGCCAGCAGTTTAGGAGCGGGGACCACAGATACGCAGTATTTT. Its protein is CASSLGAGTTDTQYF.

The chain has TRBV4-3 and TRBJ2-5, with 14 bases lining up with TRBD2. This CDR3 has 17 amino acids. CDR1 LGHNA and CDR2 YSLEER come from the germline V gene. J gave up 12 bases and V 4 bases, and 16 bases lay outside the gene matches. The CDR3 coding sequence is TGCGCCAGCAGCCGAGACTTCCAGGGGACTAGCGGGAGCGCTAAGTACTTC. It translates to CASSRDFQGTSGSAKYF.

This clone was observed once. The chain employs TRBV18 and TRBJ1-5; possible D gene TRBD1, 5 bases. Germline V CDR1 and CDR2: KGHSH, LQKENI. The V and J ends lost 6 bases and 0 bases respectively, with 9 bases between them. The CDR3 length is 14 residues. The CDR3 sequence is CASSETDSNQPQHF. The CDR3 bases are TGTGCCAGCTCCGAGACAGATAGCAATCAGCCCCAGCATTTT.

The genes are TRBV10-1 and TRBJ2-1, with a possible D match to TRBD1 (5 bases). Germline CDR1 and CDR2: WNHNN and SYGVQD (reference sequence). The CDR3 length is 12 residues. With 2 bases removed from V and 12 bases from J, the gap between germline ends came to 11 bases. CDR3 sequence reads: CASSERGIAQFF. The CDR3 DNA reads as TGCGCCAGCAGTGAGAGGGGCATTGCGCAGTTCTTC.

J is TRBJ2-3 and V is TRBV4-1; 11 bases map to TRBD2. Looked up from germline, CDR1 is MGHRA and CDR2 is YSYEKL. V trimming: 1 base; J trimming: 6 bases; junction bases outside the gene matches: 6. The CDR3 contains 16 residues. CDR3 DNA sequence: TGCGCCAGCAGCCAAGTCCCGACTAGCGGGAAGGATACGCAGTATTTT. This translates into CASSQVPTSGKDTQYF.

V usage is TRBV15 and J usage is TRBJ1-1; D is perhaps TRBD1 (5 bases). This CDR3 has 15 amino acids. The germline V and J ends were trimmed by 1 base and 4 bases, with 13 bases remaining between them. Germline loops: CDR1 LNHNV, CDR2 YYDKDF (reference sequence). This CDR3 reads CATSRGGLGTTEAFF. CDR3 sequence (DNA): TGTGCCACCAGCAGAGGGGGACTTGGTACCACTGAAGCTTTCTTT.

The chain uses TRBV7-9 and TRBJ2-1; 10 positions agree with TRBD2. This CDR3 has 18 amino acids. Germline CDR1 reads SEHNR; CDR2 reads FQNEAQ (reference sequence). The J segment lost 5 bases and the V segment lost 1 base, leaving 11 bases of the junction unmatched. CDR3 coding DNA: TGTGCCAGCAGCTTAGGGGTCTTCAGCGGGAGGGCAAACAATGAGCAGTTCTTC. It codes for CASSLGVFSGRANNEQFF.

This chain links TRBV7-2 with TRBJ2-7; 12 bases agree with TRBD2. Germline lookup yields CDR1 SGHTA and CDR2 FQGNSA. The CDR3 contains 14 residues. V gave up 4 bases and J gave up 6 bases; unmatched junction bases: 4. In nucleotides, the CDR3 is TGTGCCAGCAGCTGGACTAGCGGGAAGTCCGAGCAGTACTTC. As protein: CASSWTSGKSEQYF.

This chain uses TRBV5-8 with TRBJ2-5, with D perhaps matching TRBD2 (7 bases). V gave up 0 bases and J gave up 7 bases, with 10 bases separating them. The length of the CDR3 is 13 residues. Germline-derived CDR1 and CDR2 are SGHTS and YDEGEE. CDR3: CASSLDREGTQYF. The CDR3 DNA is TGTGCCAGCAGCTTGGACAGGGAGGGGACCCAGTACTTC.